A single sample is the source of the 17 T cell receptor beta chains below, sequenced in a study of T cells in Graves' hyperthyroidism and ophthalmopathy. RNA transcripts yielded amplified TCR beta CDR3 regions. Carried out on the TCR CDR3, a first-round RT-PCR used the HTBI primer set. TCRdb re-called the multiplex PCR reads with MiXCR, one entry per CDR3 protein. The data show 250,000 to 300,000 distinct CDR3 sequences, with roughly 19% seen just once and roughly 39% held by the top ten. Material for sequencing was blood. The receptors were sampled from a man aged 50 to 59 with Graves' ophthalmopathy.

Of note for this clonotype: Relative to the germline gene, one junction end is altered; a read error may explain this. The chain is built from TRBV7-7 and TRBJ2-5, with unresolved D. Germline V gives CDR1 SSHAT, CDR2 FNYEAQ (reference sequence). This CDR3 has 14 residues. For the CDR3, the DNA is TGTGCTAGCAGCCAGGATCAGCGACAAGAGACCCAGTACTTC. It specifies CASSQDQRQETQYF.

This clonotype was recorded many times. The chain joins TRBV28 to TRBJ1-1; 7 nucleotides agree with TRBD1. The V gene's germline CDR1 is MDHEN and CDR2 SYDVKM. This CDR3 spans 15 amino acids. The junction had 5 bases not matched to a gene; V was cut back by 3 bases and J by 1 base. The CDR3 region is CASSFRGGRNTEAFF. The CDR3 coding sequence is TGTGCCAGCAGTTTTAGAGGGGGCCGGAACACTGAAGCTTTCTTT.

Remarks on this clonotype: This may arise from a read error, as a much more abundant clone is one base away. The rearrangement links TRBV7-9 to TRBJ2-5; no clear D gene. Trimming removed 1 base from V and 9 bases from J, with 21 bases in between. The germline V gene encodes CDR1 SEHNR and CDR2 FQNEAQ (reference sequence). CDR3 length: 16 amino acids. The CDR3 is CASSLVPSTPQVAQYF. The CDR3 nucleotides are TGTGCCAGCAGCTTAGTCCCCTCTACCCCGCAAGTGGCCCAGTACTTC. Combining the CDR3 with reference TRBV7-9 and TRBJ2-5 gives the whole variable domain DTGVSQNPRHKITKRGQNVTFRCDPISEHNRLYWYRQTLGQGPEFLTYFQNEAQLEKSRLLSDRFSAERPKGSFSTLEIQRTEQGDSAMYLCASSLVPSTPQVAQYFGPGTRLLVL.

This clonotype was counted at least ten times. The chain links TRBV11-2 to TRBJ1-6; perhaps TRBD1 as D (6 bases). The germline gives CDR1 SGHAT, CDR2 FQNNGV. The CDR3 is made up of 15 amino acids. The ends were cut back, 2 bases at V and 7 bases at J, with 12 bases in the middle. The DNA of the CDR3 is TGTGCCAGCAGCTTAATTGTACAGGGAAATTCACCCCTCCACTTT. The encoded protein is CASSLIVQGNSPLHF.

This clonotype appeared many times. The chain joins TRBV27 to TRBJ2-6; D uncertain. Deletions cut 8 bases from V and 1 base from J, with 6 bases between. CDR1 and CDR2 from the germline V gene are MNHEY and SMNVEV (reference sequence). The CDR3 extends over 13 amino acids. The CDR3 bases are TGTGCCAGCTCCCTTTCTGGGGCCAACGTCCTGACTTTC. Amino acid sequence: CASSLSGANVLTF. Looking up the rest from reference TRBV27 and TRBJ2-6 gives the full variable domain: EAQVTQNPRYLITVTGKKLTVTCSQNMNHEYMSWYRQDPGLGLRQIYYSMNVEVTDKGDVPEGYKVSRKEKRNFPLILESPSPNQTSLYFCASSLSGANVLTFGAGSRLTVL.

The V and J genes are TRBV6-2 or TRBV6-3 and TRBJ2-2, with TRBD1 matching over 8 bases. CDR1 MNHEY and CDR2 SVGEGT come from the germline V gene. This CDR3 contains 15 residues. The V segment lost 6 bases and the J segment 3 bases; nucleotides outside the gene matches: 6. The CDR3 spells CASRRTGSDTGELFF. In DNA, the CDR3 is TGTGCCAGCAGGAGGACAGGGAGTGACACCGGGGAGCTGTTTTTT.

This clonotype was seen a few times. The CDR3 DNA follows: TGCGCCAGCAGTGAATTTAGCGGGAGGTGGACCGGGGAGCTGTTTTTT. Translated, it gives CASSEFSGRWTGELFF. The chain employs TRBV10-2 and TRBJ2-2; 10 bases agree with TRBD2. The CDR3 is 16 amino acids. Germline CDR1 is WSHSY and CDR2 is SAAADI. The junction had 6 bases not matched to a gene; V was cut back by 3 bases and J by 5 bases.

This clonotype was seen ten or more times. J is TRBJ2-7 and V is TRBV28, with D tentatively TRBD1 or TRBD2 (5 bases each). This CDR3 contains 13 residues. Trimming stripped 8 bases from V and 6 bases from J, with 17 bases between. Germline V gene lookup returns CDR1 MDHEN and CDR2 SYDVKM. The DNA of the CDR3 is TGTGCCAGCGGCCGGGGCATGAACTCCGAGCAGTACTTC. It specifies CASGRGMNSEQYF.

This clonotype was detected ten times or more. This CDR3 reads CASSLNDRVIDEQYF. CDR3 DNA: TGCGCCAGCAGCTTGAACGACAGGGTTATCGACGAGCAGTACTTC. The V gene is TRBV5-1, the J gene TRBJ2-7; the match to TRBD1 covers 7 bases. V trimming: 1 base; J trimming: 5 bases; junction bases outside the gene matches: 9. The CDR3 totals 15 residues. Germline CDR1 is SGHRS and CDR2 is YFSETQ.

The V and J genes are TRBV6-5 and TRBJ2-1; 11 bases line up with TRBD2. Looked up from germline, CDR1 is MNHEY and CDR2 is SVGAGI. J gave up 4 bases and V 2 bases, and 7 bases lay outside the gene matches. The CDR3 spans 17 residues. CDR3 sequence reads: CASSYPTGTSGYNEQFF. CDR3 DNA: TGTGCCAGCAGTTACCCGACCGGGACTAGCGGATACAATGAGCAGTTCTTC.

The chain joins TRBV6-2 or TRBV6-3 to TRBJ2-1; 7 bases align to TRBD2. The V segment lost 8 bases and the J segment 7 bases; nucleotides outside the gene matches: 14. The V gene's germline CDR1 is MNHEY and CDR2 SVGEGT. This CDR3 is built from 15 residues. CDR3 residues: CASATGGYARNEQFF. In nucleotides, the CDR3 is TGTGCCAGCGCGACGGGGGGATATGCAAGGAATGAGCAGTTCTTC.

Many counts were recorded for this clonotype. The V gene is TRBV20-1, the J gene TRBJ2-1, with 12 bases that match TRBD2. This CDR3 contains 14 residues. Germline V lookup: CDR1 DFQATT, CDR2 SNEGSKA (reference sequence). V was clipped by 6 bases and J by 8 bases; unmatched bases: 8. CDR3 protein: CSAPLAGGPYEQFF. CDR3 DNA: TGCAGTGCCCCTCTAGCGGGAGGGCCTTATGAGCAGTTCTTC.

This clonotype was seen at least ten times. The gene calls are TRBV5-1 and TRBJ2-7; 7 bases match TRBD2. Trimming at V came to 6 bases and at J to 3 bases, leaving 9 bases not matched to a gene. Germline assignment: CDR1 SGHRS and CDR2 YFSETQ. This CDR3 is 14 amino acids long. CDR3 coding DNA: TGCGCCAGCAAATTCAGGGAGGGAATCTACGAGCAGTACTTC. Its protein product is CASKFREGIYEQYF.

This clonotype was seen only a few times. The chain employs TRBV18 and TRBJ2-4, with 9 bases aligning to TRBD2. Per the germline V gene, CDR1 is KGHSH and CDR2 is LQKENI. With 2 bases clipped from V and 0 bases from J, the junction kept 11 bases outside the gene matches. The CDR3 totals 19 residues. In nucleotides, the CDR3 is TGTGCCAGCTCACCAGGAAGTAGCGGGAGCGGTGGAGCCAAAAACATTCAGTACTTC. It yields the protein CASSPGSSGSGGAKNIQYF.

This rearrangement joins TRBV11-2 to TRBJ1-5; a possible D gene is TRBD1 (6 bases). CDR1 and CDR2 from the germline V gene are SGHAT and FQNNGV. The CDR3 totals 13 residues. Between the trimmed V and J ends, which lost 5 bases and 5 bases, there was a span of 10 bases. CDR3 sequence reads: CASSLTGYQPQHF. CDR3 bases: TGTGCCAGCAGCCTAACAGGGTATCAGCCCCAGCATTTT. Supplemented by reference TRBV11-2 and TRBJ1-5, the full variable domain reads EAGVAQSPRYKIIEKRQSVAFWCNPISGHATLYWYQQILGQGPKLLIQFQNNGVVDDSQLPKDRFSAERLKGVDSTLKIQPAKLEDSAVYLCASSLTGYQPQHFGDGTRLSIL.

This clonotype occurred many times. This chain uses TRBV28 with TRBJ1-5; D gene ambiguous. Germline V gene sequence: CDR1 MDHEN, CDR2 SYDVKM. V was clipped by 5 bases and J by 9 bases, with 14 bases between them. The CDR3 contains 13 residues. In DNA, the CDR3 is TGTGCCAGCAGTAACATGGACGGGAGGCCCCAGCATTTT. This translates into CASSNMDGRPQHF.

This clonotype was picked up a small number of times. The J gene is TRBJ2-2, the V gene TRBV7-9; tentative D call: TRBD1 (6 bases). Germline CDR1 reads SEHNR; CDR2 reads FQNEAQ (reference sequence). Trimming took off 1 base at V and 6 bases at J, with 18 bases between the two ends. This CDR3 region has 17 residues. CDR3 sequence: CASSLVGQSWAPGELFF. The CDR3 region has the DNA TGTGCCAGCAGCTTAGTCGGACAGAGCTGGGCCCCCGGGGAGCTGTTTTTT.